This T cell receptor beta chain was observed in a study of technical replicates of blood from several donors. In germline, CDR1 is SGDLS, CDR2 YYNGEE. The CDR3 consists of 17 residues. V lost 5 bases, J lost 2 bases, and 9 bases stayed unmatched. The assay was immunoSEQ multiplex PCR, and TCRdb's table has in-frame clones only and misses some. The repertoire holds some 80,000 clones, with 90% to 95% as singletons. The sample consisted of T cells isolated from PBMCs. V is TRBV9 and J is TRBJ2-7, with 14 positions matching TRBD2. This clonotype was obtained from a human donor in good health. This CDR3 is CASSGGLAGARTYEQYF. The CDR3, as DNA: TGTGCCAGCAGTGGGGGACTAGCGGGGGCAAGGACCTACGAGCAGTACTTC.